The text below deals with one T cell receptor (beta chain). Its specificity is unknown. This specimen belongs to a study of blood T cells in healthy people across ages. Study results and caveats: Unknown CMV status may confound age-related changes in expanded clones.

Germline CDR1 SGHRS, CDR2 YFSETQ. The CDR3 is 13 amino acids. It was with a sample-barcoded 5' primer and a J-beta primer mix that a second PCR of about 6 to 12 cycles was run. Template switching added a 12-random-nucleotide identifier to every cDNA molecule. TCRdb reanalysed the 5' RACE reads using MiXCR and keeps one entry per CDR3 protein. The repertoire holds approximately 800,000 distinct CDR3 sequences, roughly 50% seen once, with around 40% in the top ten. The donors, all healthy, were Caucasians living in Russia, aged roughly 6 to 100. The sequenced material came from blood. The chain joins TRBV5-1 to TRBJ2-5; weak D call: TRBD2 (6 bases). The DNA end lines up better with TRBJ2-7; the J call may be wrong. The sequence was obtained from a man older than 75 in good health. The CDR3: CASSLSSANEQYF. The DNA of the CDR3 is TGCGCCAGCAGCCTCTCTAGCGCTAACGAGCAGTACTTC.